Each of the 28 T cell receptor beta chains below was sequenced from the same sample in a study of long-term antiretroviral therapy in people with HIV. Investigators performed immunoSEQ version v3.0 at survey level. Libraries were prepared by immunoSEQ multiplex PCR; TCRdb keeps only in-frame clonotypes and omits some of them. The sample shows around 22,000 clones, approximately 95% of them seen only once. The sample here was unsorted PBMCs, taken around 5.2 years after starting antiretroviral therapy. Receptor source: a woman in her forties or fifties with HIV.

The rearrangement joins TRBV5-1 to TRBJ2-1; D is uncertain. Trimming removed 0 bases from V and 7 bases from J, with 14 bases in between. The CDR3 has 15 amino acids. Germline CDR1 SGHRS, CDR2 YFSETQ. This CDR3 reads CASSLGGYGLNEQFF. CDR3 bases: TGCGCCAGCAGCTTGGGAGGTTACGGGTTGAATGAGCAGTTCTTC.

The V gene is TRBV6-1, the J gene TRBJ2-7; 9 nucleotides match TRBD1. Per the germline V gene, CDR1 is MNHNS and CDR2 is SASEGT. The CDR3 covers 14 residues. The V and J ends lost 6 bases and 4 bases, in that order; junction bases with no gene match: 7. In nucleotides, the CDR3 is TGTGCCAGCAGGCTCACAGGGGGCGGGTACGAGCAGTACTTC. This translates into CASRLTGGGYEQYF.

The CDR3 sequence: CASSLRLETEAFF. The DNA for the CDR3 is TGTGCCAGCAGTTTGAGACTGGAAACTGAAGCTTTCTTT. The gene calls are TRBV6-6 and TRBJ1-1; D is unclear. Germline lookup yields CDR1 MNHNY and CDR2 SVGAGI (reference sequence). V shed 4 bases and J shed 5 bases, with 11 bases lying between them. This CDR3 is 13 amino acids long.

J is TRBJ2-2 and V is TRBV7-2; D might be TRBD2 (5 bases). The CDR3 runs 14 residues. V was trimmed by 6 bases and J by 5 bases, leaving 13 bases between them. In germline, CDR1 is SGHTA, CDR2 FQGNSA. CDR3 coding DNA: TGTGCCAGCAGGGACTGGATGACGACCGGGGAGCTGTTTTTT. As protein: CASRDWMTTGELFF.

The rearrangement uses TRBV9 and TRBJ2-7; 8 positions match TRBD2. The CDR3 consists of 12 residues. The V gene end was trimmed by 7 bases and the J gene end by 2 bases; junction bases not matched to a gene: 2. In germline, CDR1 is SGDLS, CDR2 YYNGEE. CDR3 coding DNA: TGTGCCAGCGGGACTAGTACCTACGAGCAGTACTTC. This gives the protein CASGTSTYEQYF.

J is TRBJ2-3 and V is TRBV9; D might be TRBD1 (6 bases). CDR1 SGDLS and CDR2 YYNGEE come from the germline V gene. Trimming removed 0 bases from V and 3 bases from J, with 11 bases in between. The length of the CDR3 is 15 residues. The CDR3: CASSVDPTGTDTQYF. The CDR3 DNA is TGTGCCAGCAGCGTAGACCCCACAGGGACAGATACGCAGTATTTT.

The chain has TRBV5-4 and TRBJ1-1; D is ambiguous. Trimming removed 0 bases at V and 8 bases at J, with 8 bases between. In germline, CDR1 is SGHNT, CDR2 YYREEE (reference sequence). The CDR3 has 12 amino acids. CDR3: CASSLAWQEAFF. The CDR3 DNA sequence: TGTGCCAGCAGCTTGGCCTGGCAAGAAGCTTTCTTT.

The V gene is TRBV15, the J gene TRBJ1-2; TRBD1 matches 10 bases. V shed 5 bases, J shed 7 bases, and the junction held 7 bases outside the gene matches. The CDR3 sequence is 14 residues long. Germline assignment: CDR1 LNHNV and CDR2 YYDKDF (reference sequence). Here the CDR3 DNA reads TGTGCCACCAGCGCCGACAGGGGGCTTGGTGGCTACACCTTC. This codes for CATSADRGLGGYTF.

The chain links TRBV7-9 to TRBJ2-5; TRBD2 is a possible D gene (6 bases). The CDR3 contains 14 residues. The germline V and J ends were trimmed by 5 bases and 4 bases, with 14 bases remaining between them. CDR1 is SEHNR, CDR2 FQNEAQ, per germline (reference sequence). This CDR3 reads CASSLYIGGETQYF. DNA for the CDR3: TGTGCCAGCAGCCTTTACATCGGGGGAGAGACCCAGTACTTC.

The rearrangement links TRBV11-1 to TRBJ2-7, with D maybe TRBD2 (5 bases). Trimming pared 5 bases from V and 6 bases from J, leaving 11 bases between. CDR3 length: 12 residues. Germline-derived CDR1 and CDR2 are SGHAT and FQDESV (reference sequence). The CDR3 spells CASSPRDSEQYF. Here the CDR3 DNA reads TGTGCCAGCAGCCCCCGGGATTCCGAGCAGTACTTC.

J is TRBJ2-2 and V is TRBV29-1, with D uncertain. The ends were cut back, 6 bases at V and 7 bases at J, with 9 bases in the middle. Germline V lookup: CDR1 SQVTM, CDR2 ANQGSEA. This CDR3 is built from 11 residues. CDR3 coding DNA: TGCAGCGTCCAACATGGCGGGGAGCTGTTTTTT. This translates into CSVQHGGELFF.

This clone was seen only once. CDR3 amino acids: CASSPSRTLPNTEAFF. CDR3 nucleotides: TGTGCCAGCAGTCCATCCAGGACACTACCAAACACTGAAGCTTTCTTT. The V call is TRBV28, the J call TRBJ1-1; D might be TRBD1 (5 bases). The CDR3 is 16 amino acids. The V end was cut by 5 bases, the J end by 2 bases, with 18 bases between. Per germline, CDR1 MDHEN and CDR2 SYDVKM.

The chain combines TRBV5-8 with TRBJ2-3; possible D gene TRBD2, 6 bases. Germline V gives CDR1 SGHTS, CDR2 YDEGEE. The CDR3 runs to 16 residues. V was cut by 1 base and J by 1 base, with 13 bases left in between. CDR3 in amino acids: CASSLRNGGGTDTQYF. CDR3 bases: TGTGCCAGCAGCTTGCGGAACGGCGGGGGCACAGATACGCAGTATTTT.

The V call is TRBV6-1, the J call TRBJ2-7; 10 bases map to TRBD2. From germline, CDR1 is MNHNS and CDR2 SASEGT. The trim removed 3 bases at V and 3 bases at J, leaving 8 bases unmatched. The CDR3 runs to 16 residues. The CDR3 is CASSESPSGRVYEQYF. CDR3 DNA: TGTGCCAGCAGTGAGTCGCCCAGCGGGAGGGTCTACGAGCAGTACTTC.

The V and J genes are TRBV5-6 and TRBJ1-2; the match to TRBD1 covers 8 bases. The V gene's germline CDR1 is SGHDT and CDR2 YYEEEE. The J segment lost 3 bases and the V segment lost 1 base, leaving 8 bases of the junction unmatched. CDR3 length equals 16 residues. CDR3 sequence reads: CASSLSGGEIYYGYTF. The DNA for the CDR3 is TGTGCCAGCAGCTTGTCAGGGGGCGAAATTTACTATGGCTACACCTTC. The whole variable domain, remainder taken from reference TRBV5-6 and TRBJ1-2, is DAGVTQSPTHLIKTRGQQVTLRCSPKSGHDTVSWYQQALGQGPQFIFQYYEEEERQRGNFPDRFSGHQFPNYSSELNVNALLLGDSALYLCASSLSGGEIYYGYTFGSGTRLTVV.

V usage is TRBV28 and J usage is TRBJ2-5; 14 bases line up with TRBD2. The CDR3 spans 18 residues. CDR1 and CDR2 (germline): MDHEN, SYDVKM. V trimming: 6 bases; J trimming: 2 bases; junction bases outside the gene matches: 11. The CDR3 spells CASRTGTSGRGFQETQYF. The CDR3 DNA reads as TGTGCCAGCAGGACCGGGACTAGCGGGAGAGGGTTTCAAGAGACCCAGTACTTC. The variable domain in full, completed from reference TRBV28 and TRBJ2-5, reads DVKVTQSSRYLVKRTGEKVFLECVQDMDHENMFWYRQDPGLGLRLIYFSYDVKMKEKGDIPEGYSVSREKKERFSLILESASTNQTSMYLCASRTGTSGRGFQETQYFGPGTRLLVL.

A single count supports this clone. The chain has TRBV14 and TRBJ2-6; no definite D call. This CDR3 comprises 14 residues. V dropped 6 bases and J dropped 0 bases, with 6 bases sitting between them. From germline, CDR1 is SGHDN and CDR2 FVKESK. The CDR3 bases are TGTGCCAGCAGTCGAAGCTCTGGGGCCAACGTCCTGACTTTC. Translation gives CASSRSSGANVLTF.

V gene TRBV5-1 combines with J gene TRBJ2-3; 8 bases are a match to TRBD1. After removal of 6 bases from V and 4 bases from J, the junction contained 16 bases not matched to a gene. Germline CDR1 reads SGHRS; CDR2 reads YFSETQ. The CDR3 is 17 residues long. CDR3 coding DNA: TGCGCCAGCACGGGGTCGGTCGGCAGGGGGCAAGCAGATACGCAGTATTTT. It is translated as CASTGSVGRGQADTQYF. The full variable domain, its missing parts supplied by reference TRBV5-1 and TRBJ2-3, is KAGVTQTPRYLIKTRGQQVTLSCSPISGHRSVSWYQQTPGQGLQFLFEYFSETQRNKGNFPGRFSGRQFSNSRSEMNVSTLELGDSALYLCASTGSVGRGQADTQYFGPGTRLTVL.

J is TRBJ2-7 and V is TRBV4-3; no definite D call. Trimming removed 4 bases from V and 0 bases from J, with 10 bases in between. The length of the CDR3 is 14 residues. Germline CDR1 is LGHNA and CDR2 is YSLEER. The CDR3 region has the DNA TGCGCCAGCAGCCCCCATCGCCTCTCCTACGAGCAGTACTTC. It encodes CASSPHRLSYEQYF.

The V call is TRBV11-1, the J call TRBJ2-1; TRBD2 agrees at 12 bases. Trimming at V came to 4 bases and at J to 3 bases, leaving 1 base not matched to a gene. This CDR3 region has 15 residues. Germline V lookup: CDR1 SGHAT, CDR2 FQDESV (reference sequence). CDR3 DNA: TGTGCCAGCAGCTCGGGACTAGCGGGCTACAATGAGCAGTTCTTC. Amino acids: CASSSGLAGYNEQFF. Drawing the rest from reference TRBV11-1 and TRBJ2-1, the complete variable domain is EAEVAQSPRYKITEKSQAVAFWCDPISGHATLYWYRQILGQGPELLVQFQDESVVDDSQLPKDRFSAERLKGVDSTLKIQPAELGDSAMYLCASSSGLAGYNEQFFGPGTRLTVL.

The chain joins TRBV5-4 to TRBJ2-3; TRBD2 aligns across 10 bases. This CDR3 is 16 amino acids long. Germline lookup yields CDR1 SGHNT and CDR2 YYREEE (reference sequence). V shed 3 bases, J shed 3 bases, and the junction held 7 bases outside the gene matches. The CDR3 here is CASSSGTSGVTDTQYF. CDR3 coding DNA: TGTGCCAGCAGCTCCGGAACTAGCGGGGTAACAGATACGCAGTATTTT.

V gene TRBV7-9 combines with J gene TRBJ1-3; D gene unclear. The germline gives CDR1 SEHNR, CDR2 FQNEAQ (reference sequence). With 5 bases removed from V and 0 bases from J, the gap between germline ends came to 20 bases. CDR3 length equals 18 residues. The CDR3 coding sequence is TGTGCCAGCAGCCCACGACACCTTTACCGGGCCTCTGGAAACACCATATATTTT. Its protein is CASSPRHLYRASGNTIYF.

Here the CDR3 DNA reads TGTGCCAGCAGCCCACTATCATCGGCGGCAAGCTCCTACGAGCAGTACTTC. This encodes CASSPLSSAASSYEQYF. V usage is TRBV7-9 and J usage is TRBJ2-7; D call uncertain. The CDR3 spans 17 residues. V was pared by 5 bases and J by 0 bases, with 20 bases between. Germline V gene data show CDR1 as SEHNR and CDR2 as FQNEAQ (reference sequence).

The gene calls are TRBV27 and TRBJ2-2, with a tentative D call TRBD1 (7 bases). The CDR3 has 15 amino acids. With 5 bases removed from V and 5 bases from J, the gap between germline ends came to 15 bases. Germline CDR1 and CDR2: MNHEY and SMNVEV (reference sequence). The DNA for the CDR3 is TGTGCCAGCAGTCCAAGACAGGGAGGTACCGGGGAGCTGTTTTTT. Protein product: CASSPRQGGTGELFF.

This clone was detected only once. The chain uses TRBV7-8 and TRBJ1-5, with a weak D call TRBD1 (5 bases). The germline CDR1 and CDR2 sequences are SGHVS and FQNEAQ. The CDR3 is 13 amino acids. Trimming shortened V by 3 bases and J by 7 bases, and 10 bases separated the two germline ends. The CDR3 loop reads CASSLGRVQPQHF. The CDR3 coding sequence is TGTGCCAGCAGCTTGGGCAGGGTACAGCCCCAGCATTTT.

This chain joins TRBV15 and TRBJ2-3; D remains ambiguous. Trimming took off 8 bases at V and 6 bases at J, with 15 bases between the two ends. The germline gives CDR1 LNHNV, CDR2 YYDKDF (reference sequence). The CDR3 is 13 amino acids. The CDR3: CATRPSGGDTQYF. In DNA, the CDR3 is TGTGCCACCCGCCCGAGTGGTGGCGATACGCAGTATTTT.

This chain joins TRBV5-1 and TRBJ1-4; 8 bases agree with TRBD1. V was clipped by 6 bases and J by 3 bases; unmatched bases: 7. Germline CDR1 SGHRS, CDR2 YFSETQ. This CDR3 comprises 15 residues. The CDR3 spells CASTPQGAANEKLFF. CDR3 DNA: TGCGCCAGCACCCCTCAGGGGGCGGCTAATGAAAAACTGTTTTTT.

V gene TRBV28 combines with J gene TRBJ1-4; D call uncertain. Trimming cost V 6 bases and J 7 bases, with 9 bases left between them. The CDR3 loop spans 12 amino acids. Germline lookup yields CDR1 MDHEN and CDR2 SYDVKM. This CDR3 is CASRAGGEKLFF. The CDR3, as DNA: TGTGCCAGCAGGGCTGGAGGTGAAAAACTGTTTTTT.